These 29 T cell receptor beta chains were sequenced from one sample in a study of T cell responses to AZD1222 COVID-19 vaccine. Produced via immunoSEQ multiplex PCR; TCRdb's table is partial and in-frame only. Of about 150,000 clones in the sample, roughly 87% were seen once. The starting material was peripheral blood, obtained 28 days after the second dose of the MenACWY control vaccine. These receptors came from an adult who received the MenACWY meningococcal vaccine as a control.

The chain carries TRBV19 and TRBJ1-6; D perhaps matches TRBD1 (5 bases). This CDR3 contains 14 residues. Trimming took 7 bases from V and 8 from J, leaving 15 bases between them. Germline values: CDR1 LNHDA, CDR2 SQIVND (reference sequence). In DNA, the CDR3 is TGTGCCAGTACTGCCGGCAGGGAGCATTCACCCCTCCACTTT. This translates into CASTAGREHSPLHF.

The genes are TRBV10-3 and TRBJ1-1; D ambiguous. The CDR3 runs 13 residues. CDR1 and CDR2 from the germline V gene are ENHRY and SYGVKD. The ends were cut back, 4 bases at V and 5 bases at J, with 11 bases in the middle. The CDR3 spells CAISGGVSTEAFF. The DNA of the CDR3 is TGTGCCATCAGTGGGGGAGTCAGTACTGAAGCTTTCTTT.

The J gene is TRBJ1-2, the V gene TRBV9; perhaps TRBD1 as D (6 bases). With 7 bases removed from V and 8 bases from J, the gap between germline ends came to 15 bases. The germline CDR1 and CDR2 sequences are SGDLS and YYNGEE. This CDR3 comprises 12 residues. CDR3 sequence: CASYRDAFGYTF. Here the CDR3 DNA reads TGTGCCAGCTACAGGGACGCATTCGGCTACACCTTC.

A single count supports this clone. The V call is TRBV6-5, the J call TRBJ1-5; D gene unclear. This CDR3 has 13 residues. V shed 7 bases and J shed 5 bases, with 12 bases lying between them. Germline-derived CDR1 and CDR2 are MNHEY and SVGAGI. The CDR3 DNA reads TGTGCCAGCATCATCACCGGGGATCAGCCCCAGCATTTT. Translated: CASIITGDQPQHF.

The CDR3 sequence is CAIRTLETQYF. In nucleotides, the CDR3 is TGTGCCATAAGAACCTTGGAGACCCAGTACTTC. The chain joins TRBV10-3 to TRBJ2-5; D is unclear. In germline, CDR1 is ENHRY, CDR2 SYGVKD. The V end was cut by 9 bases, the J end by 5 bases, with 10 bases between. The CDR3 is 11 residues long.

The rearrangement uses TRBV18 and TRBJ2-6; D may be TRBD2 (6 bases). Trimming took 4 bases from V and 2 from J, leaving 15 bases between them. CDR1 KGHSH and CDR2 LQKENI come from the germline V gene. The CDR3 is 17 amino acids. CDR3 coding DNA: TGTGCCAGCTCACGGAACGCACCGGGAGCTGGGGCCAACGTCCTGACTTTC. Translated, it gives CASSRNAPGAGANVLTF.

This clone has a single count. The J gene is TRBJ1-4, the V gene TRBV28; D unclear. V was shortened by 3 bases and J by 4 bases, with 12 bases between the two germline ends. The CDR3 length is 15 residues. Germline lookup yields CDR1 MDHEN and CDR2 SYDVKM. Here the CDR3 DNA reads TGTGCCAGCAGTTTCTCTGGCGAGGTTAATGAAAAACTGTTTTTT. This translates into CASSFSGEVNEKLFF.

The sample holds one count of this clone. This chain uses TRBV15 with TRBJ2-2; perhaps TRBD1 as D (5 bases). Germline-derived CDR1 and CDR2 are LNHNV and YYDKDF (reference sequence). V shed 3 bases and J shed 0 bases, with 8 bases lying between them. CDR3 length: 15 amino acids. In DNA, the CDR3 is TGTGCCACCAGCAGCATACAGGCGAACACCGGGGAGCTGTTTTTT. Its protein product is CATSSIQANTGELFF.

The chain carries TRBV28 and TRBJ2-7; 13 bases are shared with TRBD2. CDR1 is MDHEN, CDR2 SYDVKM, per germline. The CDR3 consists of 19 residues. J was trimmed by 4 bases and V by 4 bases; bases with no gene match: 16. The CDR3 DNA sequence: TGTGCCAGCAGTTCAACACTAGCGGGAGGGCCATTACCTCTGTACGAGCAGTACTTC. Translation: CASSSTLAGGPLPLYEQYF.

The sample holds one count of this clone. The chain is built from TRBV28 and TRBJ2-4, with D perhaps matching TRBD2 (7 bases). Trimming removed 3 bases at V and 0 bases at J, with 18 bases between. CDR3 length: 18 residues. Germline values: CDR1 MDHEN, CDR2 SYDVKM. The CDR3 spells CASSLWGGQGGAKNIQYF. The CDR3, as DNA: TGTGCCAGCAGTTTGTGGGGGGGCCAGGGTGGAGCCAAAAACATTCAGTACTTC.

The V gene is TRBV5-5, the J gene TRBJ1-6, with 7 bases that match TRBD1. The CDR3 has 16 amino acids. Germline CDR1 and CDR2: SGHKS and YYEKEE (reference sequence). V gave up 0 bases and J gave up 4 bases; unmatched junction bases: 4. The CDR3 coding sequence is TGTGCCAGCAGCTTGGCTCCAGGGGGATATAATTCACCCCTCCACTTT. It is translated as CASSLAPGGYNSPLHF. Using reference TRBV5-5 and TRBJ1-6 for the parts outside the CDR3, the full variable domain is DAGVTQSPTHLIKTRGQQVTLRCSPISGHKSVSWYQQVLGQGPQFIFQYYEKEERGRGNFPDRFSARQFPNYSSELNVNALLLGDSALYLCASSLAPGGYNSPLHFGNGTRLTVT.

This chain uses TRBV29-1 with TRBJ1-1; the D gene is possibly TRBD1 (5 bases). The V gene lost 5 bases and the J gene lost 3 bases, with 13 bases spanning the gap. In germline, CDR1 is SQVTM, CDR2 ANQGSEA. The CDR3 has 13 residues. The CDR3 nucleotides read TGCAGCGTTCTAAGACAGCGGGACACTGAAGCTTTCTTT. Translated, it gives CSVLRQRDTEAFF.

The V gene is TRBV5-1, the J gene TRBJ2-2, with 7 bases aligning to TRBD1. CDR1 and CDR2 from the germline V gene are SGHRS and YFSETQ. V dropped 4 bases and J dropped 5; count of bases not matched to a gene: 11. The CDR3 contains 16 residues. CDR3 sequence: CASSTRIGGSTGELFF. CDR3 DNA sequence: TGCGCCAGCAGCACCCGGATAGGGGGCAGTACCGGGGAGCTGTTTTTT. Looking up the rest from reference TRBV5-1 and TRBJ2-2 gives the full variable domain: KAGVTQTPRYLIKTRGQQVTLSCSPISGHRSVSWYQQTPGQGLQFLFEYFSETQRNKGNFPGRFSGRQFSNSRSEMNVSTLELGDSALYLCASSTRIGGSTGELFFGEGSRLTVL.

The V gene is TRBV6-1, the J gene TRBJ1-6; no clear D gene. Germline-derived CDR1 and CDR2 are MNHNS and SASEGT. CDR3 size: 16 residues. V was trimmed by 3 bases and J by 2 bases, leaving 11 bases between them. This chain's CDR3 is CASSDQDGAYNSPLHF. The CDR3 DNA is TGTGCCAGCAGTGACCAAGATGGAGCCTATAATTCACCCCTCCACTTT.

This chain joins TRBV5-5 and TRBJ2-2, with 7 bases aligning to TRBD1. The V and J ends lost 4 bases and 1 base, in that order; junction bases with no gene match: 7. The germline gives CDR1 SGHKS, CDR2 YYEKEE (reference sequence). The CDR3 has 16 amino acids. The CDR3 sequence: CASSGNRGLNTGELFF. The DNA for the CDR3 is TGTGCCAGCAGCGGGAACAGGGGCCTGAACACCGGGGAGCTGTTTTTT.

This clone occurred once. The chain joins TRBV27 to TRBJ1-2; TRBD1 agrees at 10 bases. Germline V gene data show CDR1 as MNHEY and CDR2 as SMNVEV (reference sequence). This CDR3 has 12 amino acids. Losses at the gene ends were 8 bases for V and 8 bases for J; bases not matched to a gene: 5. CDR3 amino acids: CASRQGAGGYTF. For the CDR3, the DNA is TGTGCCAGCCGACAGGGGGCTGGGGGCTACACCTTC.

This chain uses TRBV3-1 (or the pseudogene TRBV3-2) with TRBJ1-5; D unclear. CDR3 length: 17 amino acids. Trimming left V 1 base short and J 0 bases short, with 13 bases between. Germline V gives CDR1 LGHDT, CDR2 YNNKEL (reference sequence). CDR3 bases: TGTGCCAGCAGCCAAGGCTCCTGTGAGGGTAGCAATCAGCCCCAGCATTTT. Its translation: CASSQGSCEGSNQPQHF.

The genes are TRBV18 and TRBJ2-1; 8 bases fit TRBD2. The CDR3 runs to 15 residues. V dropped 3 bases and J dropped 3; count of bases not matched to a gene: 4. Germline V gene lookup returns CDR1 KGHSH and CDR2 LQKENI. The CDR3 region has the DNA TGTGCCAGCTCACCGGGGCGGGGGGTCTACAATGAGCAGTTCTTC. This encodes CASSPGRGVYNEQFF.

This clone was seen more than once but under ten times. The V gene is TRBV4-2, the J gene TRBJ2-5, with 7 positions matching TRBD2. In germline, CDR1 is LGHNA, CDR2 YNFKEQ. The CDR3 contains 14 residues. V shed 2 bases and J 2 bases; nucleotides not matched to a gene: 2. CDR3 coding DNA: TGTGCCAGCAGCCAAAGCGGGGAGCAAGAGACCCAGTACTTC. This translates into CASSQSGEQETQYF.

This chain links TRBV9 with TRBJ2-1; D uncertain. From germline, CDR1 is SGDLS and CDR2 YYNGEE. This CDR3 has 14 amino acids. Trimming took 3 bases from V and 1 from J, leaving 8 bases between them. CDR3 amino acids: CASSAHGSYNEQFF. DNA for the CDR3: TGTGCCAGCAGCGCACACGGTTCCTACAATGAGCAGTTCTTC.

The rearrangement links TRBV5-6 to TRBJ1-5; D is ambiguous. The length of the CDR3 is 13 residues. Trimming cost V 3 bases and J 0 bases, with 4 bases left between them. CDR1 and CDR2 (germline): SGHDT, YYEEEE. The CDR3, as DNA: TGTGCCAGCAGCTCCTTTAGCAATCAGCCCCAGCATTTT. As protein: CASSSFSNQPQHF.

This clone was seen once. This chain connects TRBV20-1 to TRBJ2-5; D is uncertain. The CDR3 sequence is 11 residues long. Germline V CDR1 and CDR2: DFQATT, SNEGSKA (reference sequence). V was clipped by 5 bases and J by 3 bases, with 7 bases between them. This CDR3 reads CSAYRKETQYF. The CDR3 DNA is TGCAGTGCTTACAGAAAAGAGACCCAGTACTTC.

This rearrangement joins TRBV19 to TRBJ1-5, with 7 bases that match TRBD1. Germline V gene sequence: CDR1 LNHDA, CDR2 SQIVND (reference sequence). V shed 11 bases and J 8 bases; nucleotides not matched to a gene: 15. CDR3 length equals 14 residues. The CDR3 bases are TGTGCCTGCAACTCGGGACAGATCCTGGAGCCCCAGCATTTT. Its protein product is CACNSGQILEPQHF.

The DNA for the CDR3 is TGTGCCAGCATTAAGGCAGGGCTGTGGGAGACCCAGTACTTC. It specifies CASIKAGLWETQYF. This chain links TRBV2 with TRBJ2-5; D is perhaps TRBD1 (5 bases). This CDR3 has 14 residues. With 7 bases removed from V and 5 bases from J, the gap between germline ends came to 17 bases. Looked up from germline, CDR1 is SNHLY and CDR2 is FYNNEI.

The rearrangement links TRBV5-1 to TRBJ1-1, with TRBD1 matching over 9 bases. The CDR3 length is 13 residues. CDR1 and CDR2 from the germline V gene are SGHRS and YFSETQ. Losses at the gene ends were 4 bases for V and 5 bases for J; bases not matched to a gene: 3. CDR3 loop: CASSAGQGTEAFF. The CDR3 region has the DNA TGCGCCAGCAGCGCGGGACAGGGAACTGAAGCTTTCTTT.

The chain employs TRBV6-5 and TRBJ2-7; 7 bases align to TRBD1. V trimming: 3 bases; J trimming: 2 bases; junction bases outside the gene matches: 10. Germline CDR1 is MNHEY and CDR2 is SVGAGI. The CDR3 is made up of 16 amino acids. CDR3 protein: CASSYHSSGTAYEQYF. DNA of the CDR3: TGTGCCAGCAGTTATCACTCGTCTGGGACAGCCTACGAGCAGTACTTC.

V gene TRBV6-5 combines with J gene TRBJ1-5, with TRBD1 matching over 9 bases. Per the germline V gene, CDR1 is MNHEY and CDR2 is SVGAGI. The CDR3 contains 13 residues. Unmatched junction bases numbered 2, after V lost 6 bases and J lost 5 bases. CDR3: CASSRDRDQPQHF. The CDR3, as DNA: TGTGCCAGCAGCCGGGACAGGGATCAGCCCCAGCATTTT.

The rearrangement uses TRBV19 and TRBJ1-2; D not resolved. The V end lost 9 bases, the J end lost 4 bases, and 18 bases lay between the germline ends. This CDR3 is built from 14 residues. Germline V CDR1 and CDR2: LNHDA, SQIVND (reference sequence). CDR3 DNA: TGTGCCAGCCGACCATCCCGCGGATTCTATGGCTACACCTTC. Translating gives CASRPSRGFYGYTF.

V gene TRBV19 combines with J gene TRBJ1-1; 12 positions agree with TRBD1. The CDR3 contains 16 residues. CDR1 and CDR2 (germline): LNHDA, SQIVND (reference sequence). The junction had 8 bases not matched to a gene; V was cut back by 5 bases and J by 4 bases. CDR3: CASSARDRGPSTEAFF. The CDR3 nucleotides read TGTGCCAGTAGTGCCCGGGACAGGGGGCCAAGCACTGAAGCTTTCTTT.